Presented here are 11 T cell receptor beta chains from one specimen sequenced in a study of cytomegalovirus exposure and HLA in healthy donors. Primers: 60 Vbeta forward and 13 Jbeta reverse. The method was immunoSEQ multiplex PCR; TCRdb's version includes in-frame clones alone and lacks a portion of them. This sample carries around 150,000 clones, 70% to 80% of them seen once, and the ten largest clones take 3% to 4.5%. Sequencing used PBMCs. These receptors were collected from a man in his thirties or forties in good health and CMV-seropositive.

V usage is TRBV4-1 and J usage is TRBJ2-7; tentatively, D is TRBD1 (5 bases). The CDR3 runs 14 residues. Looked up from germline, CDR1 is MGHRA and CDR2 is YSYEKL. V was trimmed by 4 bases and J by 5 bases, leaving 15 bases between them. This CDR3 is CASSLRMTEDEQYF. CDR3 coding DNA: TGCGCCAGCAGCCTTAGGATGACAGAAGACGAGCAGTACTTC.

The chain joins TRBV14 to TRBJ2-1; tentative D call: TRBD1 (6 bases). Between the trimmed V and J ends, which lost 4 bases and 13 bases, there was a span of 14 bases. CDR1 SGHDN and CDR2 FVKESK come from the germline V gene. This CDR3 region has 12 residues. CDR3 amino acids: CASSPTGYLQFF. The CDR3 coding sequence is TGTGCCAGCAGCCCTACAGGGTATCTCCAGTTCTTC.

CDR3 DNA: TGCGCCAGCAGCGGAGGCCGGGCCTTGCAAGAGACCCAGTACTTC. It is translated as CASSGGRALQETQYF. The genes are TRBV5-1 and TRBJ2-5, with D maybe TRBD2 (5 bases). This CDR3 contains 15 residues. Per germline, CDR1 SGHRS and CDR2 YFSETQ. V dropped 4 bases and J dropped 2 bases, with 15 bases sitting between them.

The CDR3 DNA is TGTGCCAGCAGTGAGCGCCGGGAGAACCCATACGAGCAGTACTTC. It specifies CASSERRENPYEQYF. The chain carries TRBV6-1 and TRBJ2-7; the D gene is possibly TRBD2 (6 bases). Between the trimmed V and J ends, which lost 3 bases and 4 bases, there was a span of 16 bases. The CDR3 spans 15 residues. Germline values: CDR1 MNHNS, CDR2 SASEGT.

This chain connects TRBV7-2 to TRBJ2-7; TRBD1 is a possible D gene (5 bases). V lost 5 bases to trimming and J lost 2 bases, with 16 bases between them. The CDR3 covers 15 residues. Germline V gene data show CDR1 as SGHTA and CDR2 as FQGNSA. DNA of the CDR3: TGTGCCAGCAGCACTACGCAGGGCCGCGCCTACGAGCAGTACTTC. Translated, it gives CASSTTQGRAYEQYF. Complete variable domain (other parts from reference TRBV7-2 and TRBJ2-7): GAGVSQSPSNKVTEKGKDVELRCDPISGHTALYWYRQSLGQGLEFLIYFQGNSAPDKSGLPSDRFSAERTGGSVSTLTIQRTQQEDSAVYLCASSTTQGRAYEQYFGPGTRLTVT.

This clone was observed a single time. The chain recombines TRBV4-1 with TRBJ2-7; a weak D match, TRBD1 (8 bases). From germline, CDR1 is MGHRA and CDR2 YSYEKL. Trimming cost V 4 bases and J 4 bases, with 20 bases left between them. This CDR3 is built from 16 residues. CDR3 nucleotide sequence: TGCGCCAGCAGCCCCGGACAGGGAGGGTGGGCGTACGAGCAGTACTTC. It codes for CASSPGQGGWAYEQYF.

This chain links TRBV6-5 with TRBJ2-7; D might be TRBD1 (5 bases). Germline V CDR1 and CDR2: MNHEY, SVGAGI. The CDR3 is made up of 13 amino acids. Between the trimmed V and J ends, which lost 3 bases and 5 bases, there was a span of 11 bases. In nucleotides, the CDR3 is TGTGCCAGCAGTTATAGCAGGGCCGACGAGCAGTACTTC. This translates into CASSYSRADEQYF.

The J gene is TRBJ2-1, the V gene TRBV5-4; the D gene is possibly TRBD2 (5 bases). Germline loops: CDR1 SGHNT, CDR2 YYREEE (reference sequence). V lost 0 bases, J lost 0 bases, and 7 bases lay in between. The CDR3 is 15 residues long. CDR3 coding DNA: TGTGCCAGCAGCTTGGTCGGGATCTCCTACAATGAGCAGTTCTTC. Residues: CASSLVGISYNEQFF.

This chain connects TRBV7-9 to TRBJ2-1; TRBD1 agrees at 8 bases. The CDR3 loop spans 14 amino acids. Germline V gene lookup returns CDR1 SEHNR and CDR2 FQNEAQ (reference sequence). With 4 bases clipped from V and 10 bases from J, the junction kept 9 bases outside the gene matches. The CDR3 DNA sequence: TGTGCCAGCAGCTCCCGGACAGGGTCTTGGGAGCAGTTCTTC. Translated: CASSSRTGSWEQFF.

The chain carries TRBV7-7 and TRBJ2-5; unclear D gene. Trimming removed 6 bases at V and 4 bases at J, with 9 bases between. This CDR3 has 12 amino acids. Per the germline V gene, CDR1 is SSHAT and CDR2 is FNYEAQ (reference sequence). The DNA of the CDR3 is TGTGCCAGCAGGGATCGAGGAGAGACCCAGTACTTC. Protein sequence: CASRDRGETQYF.

The rearrangement uses TRBV5-1 and TRBJ2-7, with a weak D call TRBD1 (5 bases). Germline values: CDR1 SGHRS, CDR2 YFSETQ. V was clipped by 4 bases and J by 7 bases, with 12 bases between them. The CDR3 consists of 12 residues. CDR3 residues: CASSAGQGEQYF. As DNA, the CDR3 is TGCGCCAGCAGCGCAGGGCAGGGAGAGCAGTACTTC.